The 18 T cell receptor beta chains below all came from one sample that was sequenced in a study of beta chain features in type 1 diabetes. General study results and limits: Shortening that was moderate but significant affected the TCRB CDR3s of Type 1 diabetes patients in all four CD4+ subsets.

The authors reverse transcribed all of the isolated RNA, so sequencing captured expressed TCRB transcripts. Libraries were prepared by immunoSEQ multiplex PCR; TCRdb keeps only in-frame clonotypes and omits some of them. The sample has about 170,000 clones; approximately 7.8% are singletons. Their specific antigens are unknown. Material for sequencing was central memory CD4+ T cells from blood. The source of these receptors is a woman in her forties with type 1 diabetes.

The chain recombines TRBV18 with TRBJ2-7, with 8 nucleotides matching TRBD1. Germline V gene lookup returns CDR1 KGHSH and CDR2 LQKENI. The ends lost 4 bases at V and 0 bases at J; junction bases unmatched: 2. The CDR3 covers 14 residues. The CDR3 reads CASSQTGDSYEQYF. As DNA, the CDR3 is TGTGCCAGCTCACAGACAGGGGACTCCTACGAGCAGTACTTC.

A few counts support this clone. This chain connects TRBV30 to TRBJ2-7; D may be TRBD2 (6 bases). V lost 7 bases, J lost 0 bases, and 10 bases lay in between. This CDR3 spans 12 amino acids. Looked up from germline, CDR1 is GTSNPN and CDR2 is SVGIG (reference sequence). This CDR3 is CASRDSSYEQYF. CDR3 bases: TGTGCCTCCCGGGACTCCTCCTACGAGCAGTACTTC.

This clone showed up many times. This chain links TRBV19 with TRBJ2-1, with D possibly TRBD2 on 7 matching bases. CDR3 length: 11 amino acids. The germline gives CDR1 LNHDA, CDR2 SQIVND (reference sequence). The V gene lost 6 bases and the J gene lost 9 bases, with 9 bases spanning the gap. The CDR3 DNA is TGTGCCAGTAGGGGGGGGGCTGAGCAGTTCTTC. Amino acid sequence: CASRGGAEQFF.

The rearrangement uses TRBV6-5 and TRBJ2-3, with 12 bases fitting TRBD2. Trimming took 6 bases from V and 4 from J; bases not matched to a gene: 5. This CDR3 has 15 residues. In germline, CDR1 is MNHEY, CDR2 SVGAGI. CDR3 in amino acids: CASRTRTSGADTQYF. DNA for the CDR3: TGTGCCAGCAGAACAAGGACTAGCGGGGCAGATACGCAGTATTTT.

This sequence joins TRBV28 and TRBJ2-3, with D possibly TRBD1 on 6 matching bases. The CDR3 consists of 12 residues. Germline CDR1 reads MDHEN; CDR2 reads SYDVKM. V was shortened by 6 bases and J by 5 bases, with 9 bases between the two germline ends. CDR3 protein: CASSPRGDTQYF. The CDR3 nucleotides read TGTGCCAGCAGCCCCAGGGGAGATACGCAGTATTTT.

The chain is built from TRBV5-4 and TRBJ1-2; D remains unclear. This CDR3 has 13 residues. In germline, CDR1 is SGHNT, CDR2 YYREEE (reference sequence). V was trimmed by 0 bases and J by 8 bases, leaving 11 bases between them. The CDR3 sequence: CASSLEPQVGYTF. Here the CDR3 DNA reads TGTGCCAGCAGCTTGGAACCCCAGGTGGGCTACACCTTC. The full variable domain, its missing parts supplied by reference TRBV5-4 and TRBJ1-2, is ETGVTQSPTHLIKTRGQQVTLRCSSQSGHNTVSWYQQALGQGPQFIFQYYREEENGRGNFPPRFSGLQFPNYSSELNVNALELDDSALYLCASSLEPQVGYTFGSGTRLTVV.

There are a few counts of this clone. This rearrangement joins TRBV7-2 to TRBJ2-3; TRBD1 is a possible D gene (6 bases). Germline lookup yields CDR1 SGHTA and CDR2 FQGNSA. Trimming shortened V by 6 bases and J by 2 bases, and 15 bases separated the two germline ends. This CDR3 contains 15 residues. CDR3 region: CASRRTGHSTDTQYF. The CDR3 DNA sequence: TGTGCCAGCAGGCGTACGGGACACTCCACAGATACGCAGTATTTT.

This clone was detected only a few times. The genes are TRBV4-2 and TRBJ1-5; 7 bases fit TRBD1. The junction had 4 bases not matched to a gene; V was cut back by 0 bases and J by 5 bases. The CDR3 has 15 residues. Germline-derived CDR1 and CDR2 are LGHNA and YNFKEQ. CDR3 sequence: CASSQDSTGDQPQHF. Here the CDR3 DNA reads TGTGCCAGCAGCCAAGATTCAACAGGGGATCAGCCCCAGCATTTT.

The V and J genes are TRBV14 and TRBJ1-1; unclear D gene. Per germline, CDR1 SGHDN and CDR2 FVKESK. V lost 4 bases, J lost 2 bases, and 5 bases lay in between. There are 12 residues in the CDR3. CDR3 DNA: TGTGCCAGCAGCCCCATTAACACTGAAGCTTTCTTT. It encodes CASSPINTEAFF.

This clone was seen only a few times. The rearrangement links TRBV30 to TRBJ1-2; D uncertain. Trimming removed 3 bases from V and 1 base from J, with 3 bases in between. This CDR3 comprises 11 residues. The germline V gene encodes CDR1 GTSNPN and CDR2 SVGIG (reference sequence). DNA of the CDR3: TGTGCCTGGAGACTTAACTATGGCTACACCTTC. It translates to CAWRLNYGYTF. Full variable domain (outside the CDR3, taken from reference TRBV30 and TRBJ1-2): SQTIHQWPATLVQPVGSPLSLECTVEGTSNPNLYWYRQAAGRGLQLLFYSVGIGQISSEVPQNLSASRPQDRQFILSSKKLLLSDSGFYLCAWRLNYGYTFGSGTRLTVV.

The table lists this clone with many counts. CDR3: CAWSVRTYNEQFF. The CDR3 DNA reads TGTGCCTGGAGTGTTAGGACATACAATGAGCAGTTCTTC. The chain couples TRBV30 to TRBJ2-1; tentatively, D is TRBD1 (5 bases). V was trimmed by 0 bases and J by 4 bases, leaving 7 bases between them. Per germline, CDR1 GTSNPN and CDR2 SVGIG (reference sequence). The CDR3 is made up of 13 amino acids.

The V and J genes are TRBV4-2 and TRBJ1-1, with D uncertain. The CDR3 is 16 residues long. Per the germline V gene, CDR1 is LGHNA and CDR2 is YNFKEQ. The V end was cut by 0 bases, the J end by 1 base, with 12 bases between. CDR3 protein: CASSQDNWGGNTEAFF. In DNA form, the CDR3 reads TGTGCCAGCAGCCAAGATAATTGGGGAGGGAACACTGAAGCTTTCTTT.

The table lists this clone with a few counts. The chain has TRBV4-3 and TRBJ2-3, with D tentatively TRBD1 (6 bases). The CDR3 is 16 amino acids. Trimming took 1 base from V and 4 from J, leaving 15 bases between them. Germline loops: CDR1 LGHNA, CDR2 YSLEER. The CDR3 here is CASSQGAGAGSDTQYF. CDR3 bases: TGCGCCAGCAGCCAAGGAGCAGGGGCAGGGTCAGATACGCAGTATTTT.

This clone was detected a few times. The chain employs TRBV6-5 and TRBJ1-2; possibly TRBD1 for D (5 bases). Germline-derived CDR1 and CDR2 are MNHEY and SVGAGI. V lost 6 bases and J lost 8, with 13 bases in between. This CDR3 has 12 amino acids. The CDR3 loop is CASSLRGGGYTF. The CDR3 DNA follows: TGTGCCAGCAGCCTCCGGGGGGGAGGCTACACCTTC.

This chain joins TRBV7-6 and TRBJ2-1, with D uncertain. The CDR3 length is 13 residues. The germline V gene has CDR1 SGHVS and CDR2 FNYEAQ. Trimming removed 0 bases at V and 6 bases at J, with 6 bases between. Written as DNA, the CDR3 is TGTGCCAGCAGCTTAGCTAGATTCAATGAGCAGTTCTTC. Its protein is CASSLARFNEQFF. The variable domain in full, completed from reference TRBV7-6 and TRBJ2-1, reads GAGVSQSPRYKVTKRGQDVALRCDPISGHVSLYWYRQALGQGPEFLTYFNYEAQQDKSGLPNDRFSAERPEGSISTLTIQRTEQRDSAMYRCASSLARFNEQFFGPGTRLTVL.

This clone was seen only a few times. The rearrangement links TRBV11-3 to TRBJ2-2; D might be TRBD1 (5 bases). V was trimmed by 1 base and J by 7 bases, leaving 10 bases between them. This CDR3 spans 14 amino acids. The germline V gene encodes CDR1 SGHNT and CDR2 YENEEA. Here the CDR3 reads CASSLGTTVGELFF. In nucleotides, the CDR3 is TGTGCCAGCAGCTTAGGGACGACAGTCGGGGAGCTGTTTTTT.

This clone was found a few times. This chain uses TRBV30 with TRBJ1-2; 11 bases agree with TRBD1. This CDR3 has 13 residues. Unmatched junction bases numbered 5, after V lost 3 bases and J lost 8 bases. Looked up from germline, CDR1 is GTSNPN and CDR2 is SVGIG (reference sequence). CDR3 DNA sequence: TGTGCCTGGAGCAAGGACAGGGGGCAAGGCTACACCTTC. This codes for CAWSKDRGQGYTF.

In this sample, this clone turned up a few times. The J gene is TRBJ2-1, the V gene TRBV29-1; 13 nucleotides match TRBD2. Germline CDR1 is SQVTM and CDR2 is ANQGSEA. V trimming: 8 bases; J trimming: 9 bases; junction bases outside the gene matches: 7. CDR3 length: 13 amino acids. The CDR3 bases are TGCAGCATCCGACTAGCGGGAGGAGTTGAGCAGTTCTTC. Its protein product is CSIRLAGGVEQFF.